This T cell receptor beta chain is drawn from a study of blood T cell repertoires in COVID-19. As for the study in general: The origin of the acute and convalescent COVID-19 samples was the United States, Italy and Spain.

Trimming took 0 bases from V and 3 from J, leaving 11 bases between them. The CDR3 loop spans 16 amino acids. The germline CDR1 and CDR2 sequences are KGHSH and LQKENI. As originally analysed: Counts of nucleated cells, estimated from reference gene primer amplification, were obtained. The protocol was immunoSEQ multiplex PCR, while the TCRdb copy is restricted to in-frame clones and leaves out a portion. Clone size and V and J calls were adopted from that table, with D and trimming inferred from the DNA. The data show 350,000 to 450,000 clones, around nine tenths seen once. All enrollees were about 18 to 95 years old and from fewer than 25 US areas. A PCR-confirmed or clinician-diagnosed COVID-19 case had contacted exposed participants within 2 weeks of entry.

The TCR originated in a woman aged 18-29 years who had been exposed to COVID-19. The sample consisted of PBMCs or T cells enriched from blood (not recorded which). This sequence joins TRBV18 and TRBJ2-2; no definite D call. The CDR3 bases are TGTGCCAGCTCACCACCGAACCGTCGCGACACCGGGGAGCTGTTTTTT. It specifies CASSPPNRRDTGELFF.